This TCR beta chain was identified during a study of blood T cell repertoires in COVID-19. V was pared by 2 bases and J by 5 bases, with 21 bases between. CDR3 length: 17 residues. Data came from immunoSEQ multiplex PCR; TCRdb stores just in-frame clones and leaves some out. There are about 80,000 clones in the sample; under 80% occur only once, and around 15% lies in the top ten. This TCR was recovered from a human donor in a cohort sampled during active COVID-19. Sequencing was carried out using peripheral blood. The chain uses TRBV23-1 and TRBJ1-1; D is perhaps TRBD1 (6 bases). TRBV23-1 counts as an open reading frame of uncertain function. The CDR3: CASSQIGSGVRNTEAFF. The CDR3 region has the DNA TGCGCCAGCAGTCAAATTGGCTCAGGGGTTAGGAATACTGAAGCTTTCTTT.